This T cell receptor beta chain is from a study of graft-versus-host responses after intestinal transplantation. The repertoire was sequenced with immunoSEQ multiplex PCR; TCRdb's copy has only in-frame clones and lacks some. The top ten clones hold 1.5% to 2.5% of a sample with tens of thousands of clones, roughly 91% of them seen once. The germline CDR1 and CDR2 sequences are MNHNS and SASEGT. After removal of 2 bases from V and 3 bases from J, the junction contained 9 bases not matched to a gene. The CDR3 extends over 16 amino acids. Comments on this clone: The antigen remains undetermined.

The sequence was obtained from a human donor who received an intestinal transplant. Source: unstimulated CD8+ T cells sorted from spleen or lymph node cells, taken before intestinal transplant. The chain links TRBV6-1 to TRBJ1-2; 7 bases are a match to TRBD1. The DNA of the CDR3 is TGTGCCAGCAGTGAATCTGTCGGTACAGGGGACTATGGCTACACCTTC. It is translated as CASSESVGTGDYGYTF.